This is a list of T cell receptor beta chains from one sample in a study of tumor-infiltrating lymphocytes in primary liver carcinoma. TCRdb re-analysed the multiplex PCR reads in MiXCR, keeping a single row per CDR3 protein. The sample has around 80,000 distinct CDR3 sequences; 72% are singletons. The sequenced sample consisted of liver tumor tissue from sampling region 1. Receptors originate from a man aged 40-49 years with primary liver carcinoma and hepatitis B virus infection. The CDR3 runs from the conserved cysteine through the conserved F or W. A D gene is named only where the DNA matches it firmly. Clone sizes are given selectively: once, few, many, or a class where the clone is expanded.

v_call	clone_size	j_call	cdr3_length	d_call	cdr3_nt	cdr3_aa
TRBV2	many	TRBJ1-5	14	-	TGTGCCAGCAGTGACAGGGCGGGGAATCAGCCCCAGCATTTT	CASSDRAGNQPQHF
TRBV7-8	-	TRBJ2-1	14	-	TGTGCCAGCAACTTTGGAGCAGCCAGGGTTAATGGGATCTTC	CASNFGAARVNGIF
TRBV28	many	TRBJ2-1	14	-	TGTGCCAGCAGTTCCCCAGTCGGGGGGCGTGAGCAGTTCTTC	CASSSPVGGREQFF
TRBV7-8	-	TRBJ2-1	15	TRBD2	TGTGCCAGCAGCTTAGTCCCGACTAGCTGCGGTGAGCAGCTCTTC	CASSLVPTSCGEQLF
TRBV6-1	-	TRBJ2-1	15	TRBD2	TGTGCCAGCAATGAAGACGGTGGGGGGGGAAATGAGCAGTTCTTC	CASNEDGGGGNEQFF
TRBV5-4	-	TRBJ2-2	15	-	TGTGCCAGCAGCCTCAATCGAGGGGGGACCGGGGAGCTGTTTTTT	CASSLNRGGTGELFF
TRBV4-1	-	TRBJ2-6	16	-	TGCGCCAGCAGCCAAATATCAGGTGCTGGGGCCAACGTCCTGACTTTC	CASSQISGAGANVLTF
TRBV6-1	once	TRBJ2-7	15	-	TGTGCCAGCAGTGAAGCGGGCGGGGTGACCTACGTGCAGCACTTC	CASSEAGGVTYVQHF
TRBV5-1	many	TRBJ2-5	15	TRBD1	TGCGCCAGCAGCTTGTCGCCACAGGGGTTCGAGACCCAGTACTTC	CASSLSPQGFETQYF
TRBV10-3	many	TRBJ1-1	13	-	TGTGCCATCAGTGAGGGACCGAACACTGAAGCTTTCTTT	CAISEGPNTEAFF
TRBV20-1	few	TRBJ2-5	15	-	TGCAGTGCCCGCCCTTTGGAGGAGGCGGGAGAGACCCAGTACTTC	CSARPLEEAGETQYF
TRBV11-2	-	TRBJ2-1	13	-	TGTGCCGATAGCTTAAATGATGCCTATGAGCAGTTGTTC	CADSLNDAYEQLF
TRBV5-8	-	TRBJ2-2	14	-	TGTGCCAGCGGCTTGCGGAGGGCATCTGGGGAGCTGTTTTTT	CASGLRRASGELFF
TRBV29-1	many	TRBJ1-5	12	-	TGCAGCGTTGCCGATAGCAATCAGCCCCAGCATTTT	CSVADSNQPQHF
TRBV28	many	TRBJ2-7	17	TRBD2	TGTGCCAGCAGTCCCCTCGGGGGTAGCGGGGGGTCCTACGAGCAGTACTTC	CASSPLGGSGGSYEQYF
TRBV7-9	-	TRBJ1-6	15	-	TGTGCCAGCAGCTTAGAGGGGGGCACAAATTCATCCCTCCACTTT	CASSLEGGTNSSLHF
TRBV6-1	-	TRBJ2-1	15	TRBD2	TGTGCCAGTAGTGACCTAGTGGGAGGGCGCGATGAGCAGTTCTTC	CASSDLVGGRDEQFF
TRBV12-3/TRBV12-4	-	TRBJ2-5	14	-	TGCTCCAACAGTACCCCAGTCACACAAGAGACCCAGTACTTC	CSNSTPVTQETQYF
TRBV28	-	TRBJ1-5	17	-	TGTGCCAGCCACAGGGAGCGGGGAATCCCAGAATCTCAGCCCCAGCATTTT	CASHRERGIPESQPQHF
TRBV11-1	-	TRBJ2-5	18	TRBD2	TGTGCCAGCAGCTCTACCTGGACTAGCGGGATGGTCGGGGAGACCCACTACTTC	CASSSTWTSGMVGETHYF
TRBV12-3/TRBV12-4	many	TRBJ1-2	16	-	TGTGCCAGCAGACACGCCTGGGGGGTGGGAGGGGATGGCTACACCTTC	CASRHAWGVGGDGYTF
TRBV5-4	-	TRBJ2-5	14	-	TGTGCCAGCAGCCGGGGACGGCGGTTAGAGTCCCACTACTTT	CASSRGRRLESHYF
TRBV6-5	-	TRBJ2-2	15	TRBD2	TGTGCCAGCAGTGGACTAGAGGGAGTAACCTGGGAGCCGTTTTTT	CASSGLEGVTWEPFF
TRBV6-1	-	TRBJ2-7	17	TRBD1	TGTGCCAGCAGTGAAGCGCTAGGGACAGGTCCCTCCTACGAGCAGTACTTC	CASSEALGTGPSYEQYF
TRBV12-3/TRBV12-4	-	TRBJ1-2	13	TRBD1	TGTGCCAGCAGTCCAACAGGGGAAGGGGGCTACATATTC	CASSPTGEGGYIF
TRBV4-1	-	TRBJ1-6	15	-	TGCGCCAGCAGCCAGGCCAGCCTTGGAAATTCACCCCTCCACTTT	CASSQASLGNSPLHF
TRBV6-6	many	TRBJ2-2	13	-	TGTGCCAGCAGTGACCGGGGGGCCGGATGGCTGTTTTTT	CASSDRGAGWLFF
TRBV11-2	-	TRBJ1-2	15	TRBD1	TGTGCCAGCAGCGTACAGGGGGGAGGTGGTTATGGCTACACCTTC	CASSVQGGGGYGYTF
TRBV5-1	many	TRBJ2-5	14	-	TGCGCCAGCAGCTTGAATCTGGCCTTAGAGACCCAGTACTTC	CASSLNLALETQYF
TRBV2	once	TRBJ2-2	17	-	TGTGCCAGAAGTGGAGCAGGGGTCCGATCTGGCACCGGGGAGCTGTTTTTT	CARSGAGVRSGTGELFF
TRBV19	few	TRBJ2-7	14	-	TGTGCCAGTAGCAAGTCAACTCTGTTGGGGGAGCAGTACTTC	CASSKSTLLGEQYF
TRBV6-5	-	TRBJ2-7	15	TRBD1	TGTGCCAGTAGTTGCCGGGACAGGAGGGCCAGCGAGCAGTACTTC	CASSCRDRRASEQYF
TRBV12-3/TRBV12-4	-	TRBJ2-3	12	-	TGCACCAGCAGCGGAGCCACAGATACGCAGTATTTT	CTSSGATDTQYF
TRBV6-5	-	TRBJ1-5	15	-	TGTGCCAGCAGTACGTCAAAGGGGAGCAATTACCCCCAGCATTTT	CASSTSKGSNYPQHF
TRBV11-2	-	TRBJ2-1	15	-	TGTGCCAGCATACTAGGGGACCCCCGGGGACGTGAGCAGTTCTTC	CASILGDPRGREQFF
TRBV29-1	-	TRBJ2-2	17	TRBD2	TGTAGCGTTCTAGCGGGATGGCCCACTGCGTACACCGGGGAGCTGTTTTTT	CSVLAGWPTAYTGELFF
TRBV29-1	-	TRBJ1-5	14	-	TGCAGTGTCGCTCCTAGCGGGGACACAGATACGCAGCATTTT	CSVAPSGDTDTQHF
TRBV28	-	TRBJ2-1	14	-	TGTGTCAGCAGTCCCCCCCGGTATTACAATGAGCAGTTCTTC	CVSSPPRYYNEQFF
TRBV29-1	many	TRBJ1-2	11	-	TGCAGCGTTGAAGCCCAGGGTGGCTACACCTTC	CSVEAQGGYTF
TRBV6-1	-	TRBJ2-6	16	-	TGCGCCAGTACCAGGGCAGCGGACTCTGGGGCCAACGTCCTAACTTTC	CASTRAADSGANVLTF
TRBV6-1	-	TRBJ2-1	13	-	TGTGCCAGCAGTGAAACGGAGTACAATGATCAGTTCTTC	CASSETEYNDQFF